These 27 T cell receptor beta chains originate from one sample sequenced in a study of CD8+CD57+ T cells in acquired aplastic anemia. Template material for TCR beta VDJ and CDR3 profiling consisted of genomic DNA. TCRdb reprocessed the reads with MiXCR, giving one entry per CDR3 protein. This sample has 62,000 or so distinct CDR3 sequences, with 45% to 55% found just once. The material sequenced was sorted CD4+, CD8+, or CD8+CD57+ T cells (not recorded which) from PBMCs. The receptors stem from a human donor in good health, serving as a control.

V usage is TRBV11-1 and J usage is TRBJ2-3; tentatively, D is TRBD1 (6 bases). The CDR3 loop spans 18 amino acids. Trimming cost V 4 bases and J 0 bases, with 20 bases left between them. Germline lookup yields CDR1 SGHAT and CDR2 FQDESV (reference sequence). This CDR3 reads CASSSSRNRVNSTDTQYF. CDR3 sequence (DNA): TGTGCCAGCAGCTCATCCAGAAACAGGGTGAACAGCACAGATACGCAGTATTTT.

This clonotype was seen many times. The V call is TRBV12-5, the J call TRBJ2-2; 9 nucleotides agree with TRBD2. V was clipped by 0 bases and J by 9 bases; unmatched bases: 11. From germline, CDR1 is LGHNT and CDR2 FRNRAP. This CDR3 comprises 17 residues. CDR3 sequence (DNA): TGTGCTAGTGGTTTGGTCCCTAGCGGGATGGTGTCTCGGGAGCTGTTTTTT. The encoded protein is CASGLVPSGMVSRELFF.

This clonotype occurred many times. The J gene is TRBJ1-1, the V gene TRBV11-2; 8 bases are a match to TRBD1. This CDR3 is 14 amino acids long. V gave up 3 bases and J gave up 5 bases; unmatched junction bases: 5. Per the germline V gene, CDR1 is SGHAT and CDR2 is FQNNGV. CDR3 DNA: TGTGCCAGCAGCTTCGACAGGGGCCTGACTGAAGCTTTCTTT. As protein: CASSFDRGLTEAFF. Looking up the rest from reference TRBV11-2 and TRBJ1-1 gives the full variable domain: EAGVAQSPRYKIIEKRQSVAFWCNPISGHATLYWYQQILGQGPKLLIQFQNNGVVDDSQLPKDRFSAERLKGVDSTLKIQPAKLEDSAVYLCASSFDRGLTEAFFGQGTRLTVV.

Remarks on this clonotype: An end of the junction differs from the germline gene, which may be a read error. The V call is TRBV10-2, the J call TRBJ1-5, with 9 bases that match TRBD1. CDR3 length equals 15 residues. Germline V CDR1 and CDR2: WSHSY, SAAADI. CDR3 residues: CGSSTGGQGDQPQHF. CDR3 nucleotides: TGCGGCAGCAGCACCGGGGGACAGGGCGATCAGCCCCAGCATTTT.

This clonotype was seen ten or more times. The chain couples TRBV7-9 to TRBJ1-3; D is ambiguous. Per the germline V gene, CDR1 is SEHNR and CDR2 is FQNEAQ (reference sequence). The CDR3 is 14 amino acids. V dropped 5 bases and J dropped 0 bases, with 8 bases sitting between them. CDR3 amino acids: CASSLVFSGNTIYF. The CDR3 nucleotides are TGTGCCAGCAGCCTAGTTTTCTCTGGAAACACCATATATTTT.

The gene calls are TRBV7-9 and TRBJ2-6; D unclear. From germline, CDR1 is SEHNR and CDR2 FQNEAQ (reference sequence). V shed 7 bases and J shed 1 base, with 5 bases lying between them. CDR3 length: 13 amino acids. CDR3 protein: CASTFSGANVLTF. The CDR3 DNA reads TGTGCCAGCACCTTTTCTGGGGCCAACGTCCTGACTTTC.

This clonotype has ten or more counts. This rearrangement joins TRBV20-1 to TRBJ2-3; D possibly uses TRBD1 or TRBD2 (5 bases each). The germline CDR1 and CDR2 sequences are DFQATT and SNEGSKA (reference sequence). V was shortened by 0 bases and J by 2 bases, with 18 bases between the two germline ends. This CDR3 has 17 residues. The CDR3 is CSARDQRERGPTDTQYF. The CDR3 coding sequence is TGCAGTGCTAGAGATCAGAGGGAAAGGGGACCCACAGATACGCAGTATTTT.

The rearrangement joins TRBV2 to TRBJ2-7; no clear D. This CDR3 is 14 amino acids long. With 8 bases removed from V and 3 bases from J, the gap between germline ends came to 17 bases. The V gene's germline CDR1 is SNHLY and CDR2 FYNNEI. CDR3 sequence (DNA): TGTGCCAGCTCTTCCCGGTACCCTGTCTACGAGCAGTACTTC. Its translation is CASSSRYPVYEQYF. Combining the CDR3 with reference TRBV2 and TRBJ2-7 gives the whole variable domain EPEVTQTPSHQVTQMGQEVILRCVPISNHLYFYWYRQILGQKVEFLVSFYNNEISEKSEIFDDQFSVERPDGSNFTLKIRSTKLEDSAMYFCASSSRYPVYEQYFGPGTRLTVT.

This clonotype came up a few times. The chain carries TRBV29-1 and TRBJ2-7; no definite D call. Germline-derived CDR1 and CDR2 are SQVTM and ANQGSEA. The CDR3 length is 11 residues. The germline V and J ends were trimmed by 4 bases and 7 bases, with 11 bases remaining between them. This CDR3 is CSVGTSLEQYF. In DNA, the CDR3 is TGCAGCGTTGGAACCTCCCTGGAGCAGTACTTC.

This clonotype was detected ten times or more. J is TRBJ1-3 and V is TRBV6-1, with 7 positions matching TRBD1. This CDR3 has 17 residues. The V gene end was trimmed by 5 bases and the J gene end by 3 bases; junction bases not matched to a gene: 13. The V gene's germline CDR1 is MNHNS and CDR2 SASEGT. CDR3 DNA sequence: TGTGCCAGCAGTCGTACCCTAGGGGGCTCGTTTGGAAACACCATATATTTT. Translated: CASSRTLGGSFGNTIYF.

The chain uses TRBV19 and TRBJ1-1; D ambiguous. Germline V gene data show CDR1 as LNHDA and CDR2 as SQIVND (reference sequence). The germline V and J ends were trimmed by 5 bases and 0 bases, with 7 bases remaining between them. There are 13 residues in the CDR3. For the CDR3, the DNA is TGTGCCAGTAGTCGAACAATGAACACTGAAGCTTTCTTT. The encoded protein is CASSRTMNTEAFF.

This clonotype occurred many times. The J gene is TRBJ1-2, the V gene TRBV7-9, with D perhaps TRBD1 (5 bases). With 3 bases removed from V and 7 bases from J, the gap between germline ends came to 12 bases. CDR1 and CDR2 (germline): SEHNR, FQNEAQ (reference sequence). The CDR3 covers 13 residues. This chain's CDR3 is CASSFSDSSGYTF. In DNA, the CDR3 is TGTGCCAGCAGCTTTTCAGACAGCTCTGGCTACACCTTC.

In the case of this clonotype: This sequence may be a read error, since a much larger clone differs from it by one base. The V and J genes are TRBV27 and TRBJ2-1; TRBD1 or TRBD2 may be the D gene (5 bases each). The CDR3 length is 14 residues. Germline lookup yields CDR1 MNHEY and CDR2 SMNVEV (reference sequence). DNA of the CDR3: TGTGCCAGCAGCTATGGGACCGCCACCTTTGAGCGGTTCTTC. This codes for CASSYGTATFERFF.

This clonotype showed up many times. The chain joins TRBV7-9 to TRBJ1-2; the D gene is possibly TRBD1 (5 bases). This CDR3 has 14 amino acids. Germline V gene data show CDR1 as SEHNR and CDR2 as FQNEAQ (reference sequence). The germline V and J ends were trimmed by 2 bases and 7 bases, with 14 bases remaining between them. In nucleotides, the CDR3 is TGTGCCAGCAGCTTACAGGGAGGGGAAGGTGGCTACACCTTC. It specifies CASSLQGGEGGYTF.

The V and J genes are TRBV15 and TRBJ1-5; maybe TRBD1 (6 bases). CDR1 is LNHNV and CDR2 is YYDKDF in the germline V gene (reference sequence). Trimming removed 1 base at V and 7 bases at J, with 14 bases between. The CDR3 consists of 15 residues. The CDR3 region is CATSRVGGRWQPQHF. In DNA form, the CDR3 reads TGTGCCACCAGCAGAGTTGGGGGGCGTTGGCAGCCCCAGCATTTT.

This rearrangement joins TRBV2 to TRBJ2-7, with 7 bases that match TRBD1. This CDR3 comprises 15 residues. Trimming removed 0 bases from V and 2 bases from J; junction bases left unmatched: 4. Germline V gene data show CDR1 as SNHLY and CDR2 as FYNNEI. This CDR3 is CASSEAGGATYEQYF. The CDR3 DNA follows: TGTGCCAGCAGTGAAGCAGGGGGCGCAACCTACGAGCAGTACTTC. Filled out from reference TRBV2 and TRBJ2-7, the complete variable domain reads EPEVTQTPSHQVTQMGQEVILRCVPISNHLYFYWYRQILGQKVEFLVSFYNNEISEKSEIFDDQFSVERPDGSNFTLKIRSTKLEDSAMYFCASSEAGGATYEQYFGPGTRLTVT.

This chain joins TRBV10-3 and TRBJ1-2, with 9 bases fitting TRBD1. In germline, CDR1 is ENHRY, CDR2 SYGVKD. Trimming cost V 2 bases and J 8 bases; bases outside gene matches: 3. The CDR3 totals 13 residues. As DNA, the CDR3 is TGTGCCATCAGTGAGACAGGGGGCCGGGGCTACACCTTC. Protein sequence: CAISETGGRGYTF.

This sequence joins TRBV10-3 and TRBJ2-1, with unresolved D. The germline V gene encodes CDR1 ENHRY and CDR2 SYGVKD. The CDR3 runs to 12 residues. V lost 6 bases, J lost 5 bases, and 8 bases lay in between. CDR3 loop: CAIRGQNNEQFF. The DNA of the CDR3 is TGTGCCATCAGAGGTCAGAACAATGAGCAGTTCTTC.

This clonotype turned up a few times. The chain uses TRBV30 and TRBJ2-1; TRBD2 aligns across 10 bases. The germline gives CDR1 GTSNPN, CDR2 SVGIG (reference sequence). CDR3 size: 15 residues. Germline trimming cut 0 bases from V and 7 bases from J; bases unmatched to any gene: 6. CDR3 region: CAWSVEAGGPNEQFF. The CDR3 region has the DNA TGTGCCTGGAGTGTTGAAGCGGGGGGGCCGAATGAGCAGTTCTTC.

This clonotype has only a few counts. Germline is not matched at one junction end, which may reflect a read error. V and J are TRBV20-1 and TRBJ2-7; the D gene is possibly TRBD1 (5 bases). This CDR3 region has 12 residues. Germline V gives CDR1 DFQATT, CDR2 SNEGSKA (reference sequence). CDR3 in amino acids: CSARGIRVEQYF. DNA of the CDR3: TGCAGCGCTAGAGGAATCAGGGTCGAGCAGTACTTC.

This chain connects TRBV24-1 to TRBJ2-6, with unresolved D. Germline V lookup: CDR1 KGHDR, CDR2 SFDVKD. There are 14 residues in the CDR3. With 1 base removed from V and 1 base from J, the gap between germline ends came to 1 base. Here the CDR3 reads CATSDLSGANVLTF. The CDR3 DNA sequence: TGTGCCACCAGTGATTTATCTGGGGCCAACGTCCTGACTTTC.

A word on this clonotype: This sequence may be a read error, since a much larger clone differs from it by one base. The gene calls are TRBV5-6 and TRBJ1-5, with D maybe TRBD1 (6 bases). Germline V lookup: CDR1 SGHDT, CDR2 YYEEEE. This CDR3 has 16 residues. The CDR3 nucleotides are TGTGCCAGCAGCCTATCGGGACAATATAGCAATCGGCCCCAGCATTTT. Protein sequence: CASSLSGQYSNRPQHF. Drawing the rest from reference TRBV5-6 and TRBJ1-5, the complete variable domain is DAGVTQSPTHLIKTRGQQVTLRCSPKSGHDTVSWYQQALGQGPQFIFQYYEEEERQRGNFPDRFSGHQFPNYSSELNVNALLLGDSALYLCASSLSGQYSNRPQHFGDGTRLSIL.

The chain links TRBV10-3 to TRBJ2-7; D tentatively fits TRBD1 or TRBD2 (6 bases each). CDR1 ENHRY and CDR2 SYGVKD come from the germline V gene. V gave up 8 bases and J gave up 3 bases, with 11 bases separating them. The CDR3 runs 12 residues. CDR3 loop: CAIGAGHYEQYF. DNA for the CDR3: TGTGCCATCGGGGCGGGACACTACGAGCAGTACTTC.

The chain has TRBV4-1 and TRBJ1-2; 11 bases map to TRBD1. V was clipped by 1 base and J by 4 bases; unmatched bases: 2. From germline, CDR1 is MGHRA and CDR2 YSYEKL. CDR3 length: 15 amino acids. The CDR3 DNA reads TGCGCCAGCAGCCAAGGGACAGGGGGCTTCTATGGCTACACCTTC. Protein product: CASSQGTGGFYGYTF.

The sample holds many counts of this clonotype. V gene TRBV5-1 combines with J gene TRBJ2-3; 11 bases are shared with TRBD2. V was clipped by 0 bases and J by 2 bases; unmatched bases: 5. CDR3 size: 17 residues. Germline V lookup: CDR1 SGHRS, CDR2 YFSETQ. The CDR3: CASSLDGLAGHTDTQYF. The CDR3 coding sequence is TGCGCCAGCAGCTTGGACGGACTAGCGGGTCACACAGATACGCAGTATTTT.

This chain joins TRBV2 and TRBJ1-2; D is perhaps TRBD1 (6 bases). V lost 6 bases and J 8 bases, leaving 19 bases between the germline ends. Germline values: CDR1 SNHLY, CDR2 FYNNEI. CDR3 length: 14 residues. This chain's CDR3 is CASSGPLRGRGYTF. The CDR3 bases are TGTGCCAGCAGCGGACCTCTCAGGGGAAGAGGCTACACCTTC.

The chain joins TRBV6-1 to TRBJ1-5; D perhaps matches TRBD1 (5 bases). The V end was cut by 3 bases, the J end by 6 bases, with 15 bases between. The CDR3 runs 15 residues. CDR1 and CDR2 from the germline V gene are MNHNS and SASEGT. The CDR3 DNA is TGTGCCAGCAGTGAGGGGGGGAGGGCGAGTCAGCCCCAGCATTTT. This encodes CASSEGGRASQPQHF.